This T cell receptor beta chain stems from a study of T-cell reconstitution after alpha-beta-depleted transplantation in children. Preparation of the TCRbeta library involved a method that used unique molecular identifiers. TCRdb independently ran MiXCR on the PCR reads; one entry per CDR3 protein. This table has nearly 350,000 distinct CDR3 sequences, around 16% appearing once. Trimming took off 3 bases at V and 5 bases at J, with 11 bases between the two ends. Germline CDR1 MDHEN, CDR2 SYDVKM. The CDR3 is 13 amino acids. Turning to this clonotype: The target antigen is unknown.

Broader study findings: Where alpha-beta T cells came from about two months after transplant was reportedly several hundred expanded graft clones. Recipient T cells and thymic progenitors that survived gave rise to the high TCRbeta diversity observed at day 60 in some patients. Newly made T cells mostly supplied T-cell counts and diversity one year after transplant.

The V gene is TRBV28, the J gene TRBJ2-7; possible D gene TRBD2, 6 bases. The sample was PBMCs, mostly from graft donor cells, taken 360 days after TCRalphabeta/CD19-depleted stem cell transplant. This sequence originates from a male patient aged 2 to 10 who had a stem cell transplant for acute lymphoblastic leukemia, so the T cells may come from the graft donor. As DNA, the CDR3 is TGTGCCAGCAGTTTCTGGGGGGAAAACGAGCAGTACTTC. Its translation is CASSFWGENEQYF.